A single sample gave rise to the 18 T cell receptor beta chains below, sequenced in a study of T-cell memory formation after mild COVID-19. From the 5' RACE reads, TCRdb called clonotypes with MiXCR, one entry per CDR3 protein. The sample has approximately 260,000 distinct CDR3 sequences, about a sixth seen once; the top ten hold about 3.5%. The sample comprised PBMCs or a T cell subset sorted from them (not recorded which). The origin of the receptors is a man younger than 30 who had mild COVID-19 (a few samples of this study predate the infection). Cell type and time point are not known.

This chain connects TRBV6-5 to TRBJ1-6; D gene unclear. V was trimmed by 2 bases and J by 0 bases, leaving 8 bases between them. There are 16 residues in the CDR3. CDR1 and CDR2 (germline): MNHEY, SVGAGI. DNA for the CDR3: TGTGCCAGCAGTTACGAGTTTGGCTCCTATAATTCACCCCTCCACTTT. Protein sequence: CASSYEFGSYNSPLHF.

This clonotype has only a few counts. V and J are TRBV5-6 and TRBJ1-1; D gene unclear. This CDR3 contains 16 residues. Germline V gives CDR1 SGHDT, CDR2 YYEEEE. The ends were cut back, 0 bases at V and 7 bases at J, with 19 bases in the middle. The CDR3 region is CASSLGPAIRSGEAFF. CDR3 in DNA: TGTGCCAGCAGCTTGGGTCCAGCCATACGGAGTGGTGAAGCTTTCTTT.

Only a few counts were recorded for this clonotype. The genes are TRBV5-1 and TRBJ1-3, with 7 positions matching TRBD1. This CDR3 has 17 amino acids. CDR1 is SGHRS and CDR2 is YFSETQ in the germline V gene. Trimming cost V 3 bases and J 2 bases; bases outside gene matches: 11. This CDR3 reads CASSSGLGQPAGNTIYF. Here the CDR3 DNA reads TGCGCCAGCAGCTCTGGACTGGGACAGCCCGCTGGAAACACCATATATTTT. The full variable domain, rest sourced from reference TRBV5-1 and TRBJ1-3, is KAGVTQTPRYLIKTRGQQVTLSCSPISGHRSVSWYQQTPGQGLQFLFEYFSETQRNKGNFPGRFSGRQFSNSRSEMNVSTLELGDSALYLCASSSGLGQPAGNTIYFGEGSWLTVV.

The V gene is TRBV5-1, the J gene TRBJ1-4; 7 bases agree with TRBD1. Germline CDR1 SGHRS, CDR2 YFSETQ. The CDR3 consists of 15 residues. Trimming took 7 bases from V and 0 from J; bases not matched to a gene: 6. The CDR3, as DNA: TGCGCCAGCGGAACAGGGGTTGCAACTAATGAAAAACTGTTTTTT. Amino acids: CASGTGVATNEKLFF.

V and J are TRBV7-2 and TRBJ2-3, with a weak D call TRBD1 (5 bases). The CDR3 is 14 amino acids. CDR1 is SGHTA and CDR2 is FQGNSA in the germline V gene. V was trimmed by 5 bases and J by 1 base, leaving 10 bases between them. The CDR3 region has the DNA TGTGCCAGCAGCCTTCAGACAGGCACAGATACGCAGTATTTT. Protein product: CASSLQTGTDTQYF.

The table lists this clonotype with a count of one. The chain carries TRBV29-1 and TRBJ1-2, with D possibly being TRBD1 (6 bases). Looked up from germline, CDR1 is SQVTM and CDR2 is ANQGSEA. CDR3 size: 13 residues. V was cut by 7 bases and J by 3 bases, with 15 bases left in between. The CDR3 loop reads CSAERWTDYGYTF. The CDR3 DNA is TGCAGCGCAGAGAGGTGGACAGACTATGGCTACACCTTC.

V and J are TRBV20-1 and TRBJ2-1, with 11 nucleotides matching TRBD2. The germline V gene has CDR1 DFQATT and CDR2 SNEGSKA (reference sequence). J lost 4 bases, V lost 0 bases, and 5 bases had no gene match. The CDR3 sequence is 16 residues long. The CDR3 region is CSARDWGTSGYNEQFF. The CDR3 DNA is TGCAGTGCTAGAGATTGGGGGACTAGCGGATACAATGAGCAGTTCTTC.

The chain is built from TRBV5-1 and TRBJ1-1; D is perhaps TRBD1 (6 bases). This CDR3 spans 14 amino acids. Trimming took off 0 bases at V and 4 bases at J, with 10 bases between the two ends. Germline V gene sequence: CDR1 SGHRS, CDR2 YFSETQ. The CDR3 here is CASSLEGGPTEAFF. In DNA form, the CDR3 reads TGCGCCAGCAGCTTGGAGGGGGGCCCCACTGAAGCTTTCTTT. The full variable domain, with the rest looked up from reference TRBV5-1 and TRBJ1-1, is KAGVTQTPRYLIKTRGQQVTLSCSPISGHRSVSWYQQTPGQGLQFLFEYFSETQRNKGNFPGRFSGRQFSNSRSEMNVSTLELGDSALYLCASSLEGGPTEAFFGQGTRLTVV.

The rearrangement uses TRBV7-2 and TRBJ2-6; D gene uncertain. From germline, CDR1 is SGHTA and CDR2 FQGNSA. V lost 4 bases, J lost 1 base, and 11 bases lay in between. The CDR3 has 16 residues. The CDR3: CASSSVWFSGANVLTF. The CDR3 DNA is TGTGCCAGCAGCTCGGTTTGGTTTTCTGGGGCCAACGTCCTGACTTTC.

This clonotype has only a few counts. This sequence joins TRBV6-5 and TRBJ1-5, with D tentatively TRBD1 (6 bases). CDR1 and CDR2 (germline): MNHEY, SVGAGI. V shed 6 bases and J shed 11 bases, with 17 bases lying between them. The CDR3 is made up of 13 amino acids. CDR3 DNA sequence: TGTGCCAGCAGGTACAGGGCCCTATCCGCCCAGCATTTT. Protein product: CASRYRALSAQHF.

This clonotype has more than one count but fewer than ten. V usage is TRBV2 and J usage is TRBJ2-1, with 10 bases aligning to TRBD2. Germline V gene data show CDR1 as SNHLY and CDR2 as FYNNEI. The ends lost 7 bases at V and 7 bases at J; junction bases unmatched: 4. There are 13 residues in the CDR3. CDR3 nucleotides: TGTGCCAGCACAAGCGGGGGGGCTAATGAGCAGTTCTTC. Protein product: CASTSGGANEQFF.

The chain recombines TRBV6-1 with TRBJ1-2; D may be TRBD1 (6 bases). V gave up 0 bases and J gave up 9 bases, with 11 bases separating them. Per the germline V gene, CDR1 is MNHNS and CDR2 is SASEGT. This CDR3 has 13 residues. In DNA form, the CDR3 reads TGTGCCAGCAGTGAAGCCTGGACAGCTAGCTACACCTTC. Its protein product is CASSEAWTASYTF.

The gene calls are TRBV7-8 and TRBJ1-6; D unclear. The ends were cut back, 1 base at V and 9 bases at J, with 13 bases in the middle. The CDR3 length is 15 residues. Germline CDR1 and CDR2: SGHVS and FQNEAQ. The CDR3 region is CASSLVLPTFSPLHF. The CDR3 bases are TGTGCCAGCAGCTTAGTTCTGCCCACCTTTTCACCCCTCCACTTT.

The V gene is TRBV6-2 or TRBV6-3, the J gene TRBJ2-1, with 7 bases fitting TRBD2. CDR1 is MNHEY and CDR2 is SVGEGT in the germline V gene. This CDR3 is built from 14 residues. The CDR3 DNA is TGTTCCACGACTACGGGGACTAAACCGAATGAGCAGTTCTTC. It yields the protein CSTTTGTKPNEQFF.

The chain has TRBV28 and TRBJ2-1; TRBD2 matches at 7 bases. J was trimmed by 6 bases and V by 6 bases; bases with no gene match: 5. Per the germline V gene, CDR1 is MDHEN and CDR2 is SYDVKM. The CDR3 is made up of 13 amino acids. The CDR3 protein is CASSWGGSNEQFF. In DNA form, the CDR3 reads TGTGCCAGCAGCTGGGGGGGGTCCAATGAGCAGTTCTTC.

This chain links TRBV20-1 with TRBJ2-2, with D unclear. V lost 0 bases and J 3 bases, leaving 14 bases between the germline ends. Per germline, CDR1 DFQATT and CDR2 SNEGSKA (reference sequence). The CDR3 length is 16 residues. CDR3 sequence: CSAREARPYYTGELFF. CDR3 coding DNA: TGCAGTGCTAGAGAGGCCCGCCCTTACTACACCGGGGAGCTGTTTTTT.

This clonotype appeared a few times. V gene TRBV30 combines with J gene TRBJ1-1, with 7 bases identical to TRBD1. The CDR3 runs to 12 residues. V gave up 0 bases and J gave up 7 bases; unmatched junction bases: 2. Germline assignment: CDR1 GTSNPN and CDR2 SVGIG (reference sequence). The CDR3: CAWSVWDSEAFF. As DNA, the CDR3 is TGTGCCTGGAGTGTTTGGGACAGTGAAGCTTTCTTT.

DNA for the CDR3: TGTGCCAGCAGAAGGTCAACCTACGAGCAGTACTTC. Its translation: CASRRSTYEQYF. J is TRBJ2-7 and V is TRBV28, with D unresolved. Trimming shortened V by 6 bases and J by 2 bases, and 8 bases separated the two germline ends. Germline lookup yields CDR1 MDHEN and CDR2 SYDVKM. The CDR3 loop spans 12 amino acids. Filled out from reference TRBV28 and TRBJ2-7, the complete variable domain reads DVKVTQSSRYLVKRTGEKVFLECVQDMDHENMFWYRQDPGLGLRLIYFSYDVKMKEKGDIPEGYSVSREKKERFSLILESASTNQTSMYLCASRRSTYEQYFGPGTRLTVT.